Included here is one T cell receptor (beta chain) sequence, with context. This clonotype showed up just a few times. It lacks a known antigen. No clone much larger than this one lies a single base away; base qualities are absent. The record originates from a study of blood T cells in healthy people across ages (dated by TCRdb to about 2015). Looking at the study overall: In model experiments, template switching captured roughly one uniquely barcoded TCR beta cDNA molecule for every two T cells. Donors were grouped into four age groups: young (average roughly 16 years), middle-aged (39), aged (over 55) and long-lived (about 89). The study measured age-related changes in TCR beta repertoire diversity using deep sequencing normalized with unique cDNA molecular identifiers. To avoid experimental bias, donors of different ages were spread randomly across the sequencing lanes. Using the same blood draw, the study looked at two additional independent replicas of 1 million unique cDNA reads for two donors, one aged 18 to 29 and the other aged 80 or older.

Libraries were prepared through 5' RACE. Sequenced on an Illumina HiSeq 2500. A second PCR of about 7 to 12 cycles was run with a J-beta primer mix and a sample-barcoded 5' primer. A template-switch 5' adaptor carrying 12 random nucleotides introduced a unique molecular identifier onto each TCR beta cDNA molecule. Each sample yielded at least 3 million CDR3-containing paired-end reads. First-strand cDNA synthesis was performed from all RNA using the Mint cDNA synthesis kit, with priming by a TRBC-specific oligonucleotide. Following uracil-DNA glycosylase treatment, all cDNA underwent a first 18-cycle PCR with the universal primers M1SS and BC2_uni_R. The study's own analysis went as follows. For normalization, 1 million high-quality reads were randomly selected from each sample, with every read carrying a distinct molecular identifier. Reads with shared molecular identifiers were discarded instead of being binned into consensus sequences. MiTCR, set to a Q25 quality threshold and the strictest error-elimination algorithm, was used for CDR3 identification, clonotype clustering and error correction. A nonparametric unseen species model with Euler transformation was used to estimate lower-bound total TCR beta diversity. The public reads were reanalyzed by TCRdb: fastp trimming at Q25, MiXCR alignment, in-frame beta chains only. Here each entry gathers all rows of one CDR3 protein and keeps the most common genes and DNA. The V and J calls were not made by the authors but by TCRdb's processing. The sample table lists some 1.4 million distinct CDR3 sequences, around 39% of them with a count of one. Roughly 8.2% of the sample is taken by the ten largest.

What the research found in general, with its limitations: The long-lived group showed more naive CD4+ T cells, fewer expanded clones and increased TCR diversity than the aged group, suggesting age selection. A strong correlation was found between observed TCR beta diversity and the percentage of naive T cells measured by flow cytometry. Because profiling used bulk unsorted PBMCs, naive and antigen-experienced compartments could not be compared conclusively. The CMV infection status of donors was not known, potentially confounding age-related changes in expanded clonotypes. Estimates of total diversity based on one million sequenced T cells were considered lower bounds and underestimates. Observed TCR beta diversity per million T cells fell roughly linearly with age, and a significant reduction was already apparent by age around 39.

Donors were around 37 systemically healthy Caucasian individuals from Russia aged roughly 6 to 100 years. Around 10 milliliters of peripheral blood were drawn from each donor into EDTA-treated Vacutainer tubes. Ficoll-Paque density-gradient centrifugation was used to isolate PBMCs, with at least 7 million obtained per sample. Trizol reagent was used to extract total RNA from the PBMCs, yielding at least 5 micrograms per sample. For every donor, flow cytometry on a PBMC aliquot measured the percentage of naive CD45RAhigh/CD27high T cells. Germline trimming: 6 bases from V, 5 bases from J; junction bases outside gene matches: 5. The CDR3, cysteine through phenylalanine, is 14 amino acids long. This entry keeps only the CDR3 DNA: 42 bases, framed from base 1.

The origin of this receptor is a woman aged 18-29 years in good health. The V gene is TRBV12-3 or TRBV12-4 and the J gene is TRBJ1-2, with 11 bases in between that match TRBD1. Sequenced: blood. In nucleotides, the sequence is TGTGCCAGCAGGGGACAGGGGGTTGGGTATGGCTACACCTTC. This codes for CASRGQGVGYGYTF.